These 21 T cell receptor beta chains were all obtained from the same sample, sequenced in a study of cytomegalovirus exposure and HLA in healthy donors. 13 Jbeta primers and 60 Vbeta primers were used for the PCR. Clones were read by immunoSEQ multiplex PCR, and TCRdb kept only the in-frame ones, dropping some. The data show under 85,000 clones, about 80% seen once. Sequenced sample: PBMCs. The origin of the receptors is a young man in good health and CMV-seronegative.

The chain couples TRBV27 to TRBJ1-2; 9 nucleotides match TRBD1. V dropped 4 bases and J dropped 7; count of bases not matched to a gene: 4. This CDR3 spans 13 amino acids. Germline-derived CDR1 and CDR2 are MNHEY and SMNVEV (reference sequence). CDR3 sequence reads: CASSWDRAGGYTF. The CDR3 DNA is TGTGCCAGCAGTTGGGACAGGGCTGGTGGCTACACCTTC.

In this sample, this clone turned up once. CDR3 in amino acids: CASSERGLTDTQYF. The CDR3 region has the DNA TGCGCCAGCAGTGAGAGAGGCCTCACAGATACGCAGTATTTT. The chain employs TRBV10-1 and TRBJ2-3; D unresolved. V was clipped by 2 bases and J by 2 bases, with 8 bases between them. Germline values: CDR1 WNHNN, CDR2 SYGVQD (reference sequence). The CDR3 is 14 residues long.

This clone was recorded a few times. The genes are TRBV19 and TRBJ1-1; 7 nucleotides agree with TRBD1. Germline values: CDR1 LNHDA, CDR2 SQIVND (reference sequence). This CDR3 region has 14 residues. V lost 4 bases to trimming and J lost 4 bases; unmatched junction nucleotides: 6. CDR3 residues: CASSRPTGLTEAFF. The CDR3 nucleotides are TGTGCCAGTAGTAGACCGACAGGGCTCACTGAAGCTTTCTTT.

The J gene is TRBJ2-2, the V gene TRBV9, with TRBD2 matching 9 bases. Looked up from germline, CDR1 is SGDLS and CDR2 is YYNGEE. This CDR3 spans 15 amino acids. The junction had 3 bases not matched to a gene; V was cut back by 4 bases and J by 2 bases. The CDR3 loop is CASSQRGANTGELFF. CDR3 nucleotides: TGTGCCAGCAGCCAGCGGGGGGCAAACACCGGGGAGCTGTTTTTT.

This clone was seen a handful of times. The rearrangement uses TRBV2 and TRBJ2-2; 9 nucleotides align to TRBD1. Losses at the gene ends were 10 bases for V and 4 bases for J; bases not matched to a gene: 10. The V gene's germline CDR1 is SNHLY and CDR2 FYNNEI. The CDR3 runs to 15 residues. CDR3 nucleotides: TGTGCCACCGTAACAGGGGGCGCGGGCACCGGGGAGCTGTTTTTT. The encoded protein is CATVTGGAGTGELFF.

In its sample, this clone was seen a few times. The V call is TRBV6-1, the J call TRBJ2-5; 8 bases agree with TRBD1. CDR3 length equals 14 residues. V dropped 4 bases and J dropped 5; count of bases not matched to a gene: 6. The germline V gene has CDR1 MNHNS and CDR2 SASEGT. The CDR3, as DNA: TGTGCCAGCAGTGGCCAGGGGGCCTACGAGACCCAGTACTTC. It yields the protein CASSGQGAYETQYF.

The V and J genes are TRBV7-9 and TRBJ2-2, with D perhaps matching TRBD2 (5 bases). V gave up 3 bases and J gave up 6 bases, with 14 bases separating them. CDR1 is SEHNR, CDR2 FQNEAQ, per germline (reference sequence). The CDR3 is 15 residues long. CDR3 nucleotide sequence: TGTGCCAGCAGCTTGTCGGGATCTCCCCCCGGGGAGCTGTTTTTT. Translated, it gives CASSLSGSPPGELFF. Full variable domain (outside the CDR3, taken from reference TRBV7-9 and TRBJ2-2): DTGVSQNPRHKITKRGQNVTFRCDPISEHNRLYWYRQTLGQGPEFLTYFQNEAQLEKSRLLSDRFSAERPKGSFSTLEIQRTEQGDSAMYLCASSLSGSPPGELFFGEGSRLTVL.

The sample holds one count of this clone. The V gene is TRBV28, the J gene TRBJ2-5, with TRBD2 matching 10 bases. Germline lookup yields CDR1 MDHEN and CDR2 SYDVKM. The CDR3 runs to 16 residues. The J segment lost 0 bases and the V segment lost 2 bases, leaving 3 bases of the junction unmatched. The DNA for the CDR3 is TGTGCCAGCAGTTTACGTAGCGGGGGGTACCAAGAGACCCAGTACTTC. This gives the protein CASSLRSGGYQETQYF.

This clone was counted a single time. The chain links TRBV5-5 to TRBJ2-4, with 16 bases aligning to TRBD2. The CDR3 loop spans 16 amino acids. In germline, CDR1 is SGHKS, CDR2 YYEKEE (reference sequence). Unmatched junction bases numbered 4, after V lost 4 bases and J lost 6 bases. The CDR3 spells CASSPGTSGGANIQYF. In DNA form, the CDR3 reads TGTGCCAGCAGCCCCGGGACTAGCGGGGGGGCAAACATTCAGTACTTC. Full variable domain (outside the CDR3, taken from reference TRBV5-5 and TRBJ2-4): DAGVTQSPTHLIKTRGQQVTLRCSPISGHKSVSWYQQVLGQGPQFIFQYYEKEERGRGNFPDRFSARQFPNYSSELNVNALLLGDSALYLCASSPGTSGGANIQYFGAGTRLSVL.

The chain recombines TRBV2 with TRBJ2-1, with 7 bases fitting TRBD1. The ends lost 5 bases at V and 6 bases at J; junction bases unmatched: 7. Germline CDR1 and CDR2: SNHLY and FYNNEI. This CDR3 is 14 amino acids long. The CDR3 DNA is TGTGCCAGCAGTAAGACAGGGATGGCCAATGAGCAGTTCTTC. Its protein is CASSKTGMANEQFF.

The V gene is TRBV28, the J gene TRBJ2-2, with 7 bases matching TRBD2. J lost 1 base, V lost 7 bases, and 6 bases had no gene match. CDR1 and CDR2 (germline): MDHEN, SYDVKM. The CDR3 length is 15 residues. CDR3 loop: CASTRGGVNTGELFF. In DNA, the CDR3 is TGTGCCAGCACCCGTGGGGGGGTGAACACCGGGGAGCTGTTTTTT.

J is TRBJ2-7 and V is TRBV9; D not certain. The germline CDR1 and CDR2 sequences are SGDLS and YYNGEE. This CDR3 is built from 14 residues. The V gene lost 1 base and the J gene lost 0 bases, with 8 bases spanning the gap. The CDR3 region has the DNA TGTGCCAGCAGCGTAACCGACAACTCCTACGAGCAGTACTTC. Translation: CASSVTDNSYEQYF. The full variable domain, its missing parts supplied by reference TRBV9 and TRBJ2-7, is DSGVTQTPKHLITATGQRVTLRCSPRSGDLSVYWYQQSLDQGLQFLIQYYNGEERAKGNILERFSAQQFPDLHSELNLSSLELGDSALYFCASSVTDNSYEQYFGPGTRLTVT.

J is TRBJ1-4 and V is TRBV7-6; no definite D call. Per germline, CDR1 SGHVS and CDR2 FNYEAQ. Trimming took off 5 bases at V and 5 bases at J, with 15 bases between the two ends. The CDR3 contains 15 residues. Here the CDR3 reads CASSVGLSSNEKLFF. CDR3 bases: TGTGCCAGCAGCGTTGGACTGAGTTCGAATGAAAAACTGTTTTTT.

This clone was counted a few times. V gene TRBV6-5 combines with J gene TRBJ1-1; D call uncertain. The ends were cut back, 2 bases at V and 11 bases at J, with 9 bases in the middle. The germline CDR1 and CDR2 sequences are MNHEY and SVGAGI. The CDR3 length is 11 residues. CDR3 region: CASSYTRSAFF. DNA for the CDR3: TGTGCCAGCAGTTACACTCGCTCGGCTTTCTTT.

The chain carries TRBV7-3 and TRBJ2-7; TRBD1 might be the D (6 bases). Germline V gives CDR1 SGHTA, CDR2 FQGTGA. CDR3 length: 16 amino acids. Trimming cost V 3 bases and J 4 bases, with 19 bases left between them. DNA for the CDR3: TGTGCCAGCAGCTTCCAGTTACAGGGCGGACGGTACGAGCAGTACGTC. Residues: CASSFQLQGGRYEQYV.

The CDR3 nucleotides read TGCGCCAGCAGCCCTGGGGCCGGGACAACAAAATTGAACACCGGGGAGCTGTTTTTT. It specifies CASSPGAGTTKLNTGELFF. The V call is TRBV5-1, the J call TRBJ2-2, with TRBD1 as a possible D gene (6 bases). Per the germline V gene, CDR1 is SGHRS and CDR2 is YFSETQ. This CDR3 region has 19 residues. The V gene lost 4 bases and the J gene lost 1 base, with 23 bases spanning the gap.

The CDR3 is CASSPLENEKLFF. CDR3 bases: TGTGCCAGCTCACCACTTGAGAATGAAAAACTGTTTTTT. The rearrangement links TRBV18 to TRBJ1-4; unclear D gene. Trimming cost V 1 base and J 5 bases, with 5 bases left between them. The CDR3 is 13 amino acids. The germline V gene encodes CDR1 KGHSH and CDR2 LQKENI.

The chain couples TRBV11-2 to TRBJ1-2; D remains unclear. The CDR3 sequence is 14 residues long. Trimming stripped 5 bases from V and 2 bases from J, with 12 bases between. The germline gives CDR1 SGHAT, CDR2 FQNNGV. Written as DNA, the CDR3 is TGTGCCAGCAGCCCCAGTACCTTAAACTATGGCTACACCTTC. Residues: CASSPSTLNYGYTF.

This chain joins TRBV5-6 and TRBJ2-1, with 8 bases aligning to TRBD2. The CDR3 contains 15 residues. Germline lookup yields CDR1 SGHDT and CDR2 YYEEEE. The V gene end was trimmed by 4 bases and the J gene end by 6 bases; junction bases not matched to a gene: 9. This CDR3 is CASSLPGGQSNEQFF. The CDR3 region has the DNA TGTGCCAGCAGCCTACCGGGGGGGCAGAGCAATGAGCAGTTCTTC.

The rearrangement links TRBV4-1 to TRBJ2-1, with 10 bases fitting TRBD2. The CDR3 has 16 residues. V shed 0 bases, J shed 10 bases, and the junction held 9 bases outside the gene matches. Looked up from germline, CDR1 is MGHRA and CDR2 is YSYEKL. This CDR3 reads CASSQDLSGGAWEQFF. The CDR3 region has the DNA TGCGCCAGCAGCCAAGATCTAAGCGGGGGGGCCTGGGAGCAGTTCTTC.

V gene TRBV30 combines with J gene TRBJ1-2; weak D call: TRBD1 (6 bases). The CDR3 is made up of 12 amino acids. V lost 6 bases to trimming and J lost 5 bases, with 13 bases between them. CDR1 and CDR2 (germline): GTSNPN, SVGIG (reference sequence). The CDR3 coding sequence is TGTGCCTGCTCCCGACAGGCATATGGCTACACCTTC. Amino acid sequence: CACSRQAYGYTF.